Following are 29 T cell receptor beta chains from one sample sequenced in a study of T cell clonality in common variable immunodeficiency. The repertoire was sequenced with immunoSEQ multiplex PCR; TCRdb's copy has only in-frame clones and lacks some. The sample includes under 60,000 clones, none of them occurring once. Sequencing input: peripheral blood mononuclear cells. These receptors all stem from a person aged 18-69 years in good health.

This clone has a count of ten or more. Sequencing ends 3 residues short of the CDR3 end; the germline J gene provides the rest. The V call is TRBV20-1, the J call TRBJ2-1; 8 bases fit TRBD2. This CDR3 is built from 13 residues. The germline V gene has CDR1 DFQATT and CDR2 SNEGSKA (reference sequence). The V gene end was trimmed by 0 bases and the J gene end by 7 bases; junction bases not matched to a gene: 2. CDR3 protein: CSARDGTSNEQFF. The DNA read from the CDR3 is TGCAGTGCTAGAGACGGGACTAGTAATGAG.

This clone was detected ten times or more. With the read ending 3 residues before the CDR3 end, the germline J gene is used to fill in that end. The chain employs TRBV4-2 and TRBJ1-1; TRBD1 matches at 9 bases. The CDR3 is 17 residues long. The germline V gene encodes CDR1 LGHNA and CDR2 YNFKEQ. Losses at the gene ends were 0 bases for V and 2 bases for J; bases not matched to a gene: 7. The sequenced CDR3 bases are TGTGCCAGCAGCCAAGATGAGACAGGGGGTGGAAACACTGAA. The encoded protein is CASSQDETGGGNTE. The whole CDR3 reads CASSQDETGGGNTEAFF.

This clone was picked up many times. The CDR3 end is not reached by the read, which stops 3 residues before it; the germline J gene fills it in. J is TRBJ1-4 and V is TRBV6-2 or TRBV6-3; 7 bases match TRBD1. V gave up 6 bases and J gave up 0 bases; unmatched junction bases: 4. Germline CDR1 and CDR2: MNHEY and SVGEGT. The CDR3 is 15 amino acids. The CDR3: CASSRDSATNEKLFF. The CDR3 bases that were read are TGTGCCAGCAGCCGGGACAGCGCAACTAATGAAAAA.

This clone was detected ten times or more. The read terminates 3 residues ahead of where the CDR3 ends, so the germline J gene completes it. This sequence joins TRBV13 and TRBJ2-5; 12 positions agree with TRBD2. The CDR3 has 22 amino acids. The junction had 22 bases not matched to a gene; V was cut back by 0 bases and J by 5 bases. Germline-derived CDR1 and CDR2 are PRHDT and FYEKMQ (reference sequence). The covered CDR3 bases are TGTGCCAGCAGCTTAGGAAGGGCCCCTCTACTAGCGGGAGGCCCTCCCCGGGAGACC. Its translation is CASSLGRAPLLAGGPPRET. The whole CDR3 protein reads CASSLGRAPLLAGGPPRETQYF.

This clone was seen ten or more times. The read ends 3 residues before the CDR3 terminus; that terminus is restored from the germline J gene. J is TRBJ1-4 and V is TRBV15; D might be TRBD1 (6 bases). This CDR3 contains 16 residues. V gave up 0 bases and J gave up 3 bases, with 11 bases separating them. Germline assignment: CDR1 LNHNV and CDR2 YYDKDF (reference sequence). CDR3 loop: CATSRDRGGPNEKLFF. The CDR3 DNA, read in part, is TGTGCCACCAGCAGAGATCGAGGGGGACCTAATGAAAAA.

This clone was recorded at least ten times. The DNA ends 3 residues before the CDR3 does, and the rest of the CDR3 is filled in from the germline J gene. The chain recombines TRBV11-2 with TRBJ1-1; D is unresolved. This CDR3 is built from 14 residues. CDR1 is SGHAT and CDR2 is FQNNGV in the germline V gene. Trimming shortened V by 3 bases and J by 2 bases, and 10 bases separated the two germline ends. CDR3 region: CASSFLVKNTEAFF. CDR3 DNA (partial): TGTGCCAGCAGCTTTCTAGTTAAAAACACTGAA.

This clone has ten or more counts. The read ends 3 residues shy of where the CDR3 ends; the end is completed using the germline J gene. The gene calls are TRBV7-3 and TRBJ2-2; perhaps TRBD2 as D (6 bases). The V end was cut by 2 bases, the J end by 1 base, with 8 bases between. CDR1 is SGHTA, CDR2 FQGTGA, per germline. The CDR3 extends over 15 amino acids. The covered CDR3 bases are TGTGCCAGCAGCTTAGTCGGGGGGAACACCGGGGAG. It encodes CASSLVGGNTGE. The complete CDR3 protein is CASSLVGGNTGELFF.

To note about this clone: With the read ending 3 residues before the CDR3 end, the germline J gene is used to fill in that end. The chain recombines TRBV20-1 with TRBJ1-2; the D is unclear. The CDR3 runs 14 residues. Germline assignment: CDR1 DFQATT and CDR2 SNEGSKA (reference sequence). The CDR3 bases that were read are TGCAGTGCTAGCCGACTAGCGGACTTCAATGAC. It encodes CSASRLADFND. The whole CDR3 sequence is CSASRLADFNDYTF.

In its sample, this clone was seen many times. Sequencing ends 3 residues short of the CDR3 end; the germline J gene provides the rest. The rearrangement joins TRBV30 to TRBJ2-1, with a tentative D call TRBD2 (7 bases). V lost 3 bases and J lost 0, with 18 bases in between. CDR3 length equals 17 residues. Per the germline V gene, CDR1 is GTSNPN and CDR2 is SVGIG (reference sequence). The CDR3 DNA, read in part, is TGTGCCTGGAGCGGGACTACGACAGGCCGCTCCTACAATGAG. Its translation is CAWSGTTTGRSYNE. The whole CDR3 protein reads CAWSGTTTGRSYNEQFF.

This clone has at least ten counts. The read comes to an end 3 residues before the CDR3 does, leaving the germline J gene to fill in the end. The V gene is TRBV5-1, the J gene TRBJ2-7; 7 bases fit TRBD1. The CDR3 runs to 16 residues. J gave up 3 bases and V 0 bases, and 9 bases lay outside the gene matches. Germline V CDR1 and CDR2: SGHRS, YFSETQ. The covered CDR3 bases are TGCGCCAGCAGCTTGGGACCCAGGGACAGAGTCTACGAG. The encoded protein is CASSLGPRDRVYE. The CDR3 in full is CASSLGPRDRVYEQYF.

This clone was recorded many times. CDR3 bases read: TGCAGCGTTTTCCCCGGTGAG. It translates to CSVFPGE. The full CDR3 protein is CSVFPGEQFF. The genes are TRBV29-1 and TRBJ2-1; D is unresolved. The read terminates 3 residues ahead of where the CDR3 ends, so the germline J gene completes it. The CDR3 is made up of 10 amino acids. Trimming pared 5 bases from V and 9 bases from J, leaving 8 bases between. Per the germline V gene, CDR1 is SQVTM and CDR2 is ANQGSEA.

This clone was detected many times. The read finishes 3 residues shy of the CDR3 end, and the germline J gene is used to complete it. This chain links TRBV13 with TRBJ2-2; possible D gene TRBD1, 6 bases. CDR1 is PRHDT, CDR2 FYEKMQ, per germline (reference sequence). The CDR3 extends over 16 amino acids. V was trimmed by 2 bases and J by 2 bases, leaving 12 bases between them. Incomplete CDR3 DNA: TGTGCCAGCAGCTTATTAGGACAGATAAACACCGGGGAG. Translated, it gives CASSLLGQINTGE. The full-length CDR3 reads as CASSLLGQINTGELFF.

Concerning this clone: The read ends 3 residues shy of where the CDR3 ends; the end is completed using the germline J gene. The chain recombines TRBV7-9 with TRBJ2-2, with D possibly matching TRBD1 (6 bases). Germline values: CDR1 SEHNR, CDR2 FQNEAQ (reference sequence). The CDR3 is 15 residues long. The CDR3 protein is CASSLRTVSHEKLFF. CDR3 DNA (partial): TGTGCCAGCAGCCTACGGACAGTTTCCCATGAAAAG. Supplemented by reference TRBV7-9 and TRBJ2-2, the full variable domain reads DTGVSQNPRHKITKRGQNVTFRCDPISEHNRLYWYRQTLGQGPEFLTYFQNEAQLEKSRLLSDRFSAERPKGSFSTLEIQRTEQGDSAMYLCASSLRTVSHEKLFFGEGSRLTVL.

On this clone: The sequenced fragment ends 3 residues before the CDR3 boundary, so the rest is inferred from the germline J gene. This chain links TRBV2 with TRBJ2-3; D perhaps matches TRBD1 (6 bases). The CDR3 runs 15 residues. Germline-derived CDR1 and CDR2 are SNHLY and FYNNEI. Trimming left V 2 bases short and J 4 bases short, with 13 bases between. The CDR3 DNA, read in part, is TGTGCCAGCAGTGAAATGAGGGGGTCCTCAGATACG. This gives the protein CASSEMRGSSDT. The CDR3 in its entirety is CASSEMRGSSDTQYF. The full variable domain, its missing parts supplied by reference TRBV2 and TRBJ2-3, is EPEVTQTPSHQVTQMGQEVILRCVPISNHLYFYWYRQILGQKVEFLVSFYNNEISEKSEIFDDQFSVERPDGSNFTLKIRSTKLEDSAMYFCASSEMRGSSDTQYFGPGTRLTVL.

In regard to this clone: The read gets to within 3 residues of the CDR3 end, and the germline J gene fills in the rest. V gene TRBV5-3 combines with J gene TRBJ2-1; 15 nucleotides match TRBD2. TRBV5-3 is an ORF, and what it does is uncertain. V trimming: 4 bases; J trimming: 4 bases; junction bases outside the gene matches: 9. The CDR3 sequence is 18 residues long. The CDR3 DNA, read in part, is TGTGCCAGAAGCCGAGGGACTAGCGGGAGGTTATCGTACAATGAG. Protein sequence: CARSRGTSGRLSYNE. The CDR3 in its entirety is CARSRGTSGRLSYNEQFF.

Details on this clone: The CDR3 end is not reached by the read, which stops 3 residues before it; the germline J gene fills it in. The gene calls are TRBV23-1 and TRBJ2-7; no firm D call. TRBV23-1 counts as an open reading frame of uncertain function. CDR3 length: 15 amino acids. The V gene lost 4 bases and the J gene lost 0 bases, with 13 bases spanning the gap. The CDR3 protein is CASSRGRPSSYEQYF. CDR3 bases read: TGCGCCAGCAGTCGAGGCAGGCCCAGCTCCTACGAG.

A few counts support this clone. The CDR3 end lies 3 residues beyond the end of the read and is filled in from the germline J gene. The chain carries TRBV6-1 and TRBJ1-2, with 9 bases lining up with TRBD1. Germline lookup yields CDR1 MNHNS and CDR2 SASEGT. The ends lost 2 bases at V and 4 bases at J; junction bases unmatched: 5. The CDR3 sequence is 15 residues long. The DNA read from the CDR3 is TGTGCCAGCAGTGAACGGGGACAGGGACCCTATGGC. Translating gives CASSERGQGPYG. The CDR3, in full, reads CASSERGQGPYGYTF.

This clone was seen repeatedly, ten times or more. The read halts 3 residues ahead of the CDR3 end, with the missing end drawn from the germline J gene. Other DNA variants within this sample encode the same CDR3. The chain couples TRBV30 to TRBJ1-3; 7 bases match TRBD1. The trim removed 2 bases at V and 4 bases at J, leaving 5 bases unmatched. The CDR3 sequence is 14 residues long. The germline CDR1 and CDR2 sequences are GTSNPN and SVGIG (reference sequence). The CDR3 spells CAWSPGTAGNTIYF. CDR3 DNA, as far as it was read: TGTGCCTGGAGTCCCGGGACAGCGGGAAACACC.

The sample holds many counts of this clone. The read ends 3 residues shy of where the CDR3 ends; the end is completed using the germline J gene. The V gene is TRBV2, the J gene TRBJ2-1; 13 bases line up with TRBD2. CDR1 is SNHLY, CDR2 FYNNEI, per germline. V dropped 5 bases and J dropped 5; count of bases not matched to a gene: 9. The CDR3 sequence is 17 residues long. The part of the CDR3 DNA that was read is TGTGCCAGCAGTTTACGCGCCGGGACTAGCGGGAACAATGAG. The encoded protein is CASSLRAGTSGNNE. From start to end, the CDR3 is CASSLRAGTSGNNEQFF.

There are many counts of this clone. The sequenced fragment ends 3 residues before the CDR3 boundary, so the rest is inferred from the germline J gene. The chain uses TRBV5-1 and TRBJ1-4; D not resolved. Germline V gene lookup returns CDR1 SGHRS and CDR2 YFSETQ. The CDR3 runs 15 residues. The V and J ends lost 4 bases and 2 bases respectively, with 12 bases between them. The CDR3 here is CASSEAGLTNEKLFF. The DNA read from the CDR3 is TGCGCCAGCAGCGAGGCGGGGTTGACTAATGAAAAA. The full variable domain, completed using reference TRBV5-1 and TRBJ1-4, is KAGVTQTPRYLIKTRGQQVTLSCSPISGHRSVSWYQQTPGQGLQFLFEYFSETQRNKGNFPGRFSGRQFSNSRSEMNVSTLELGDSALYLCASSEAGLTNEKLFFGSGTQLSVL.

Note on this clone: The sequenced fragment ends 3 residues before the CDR3 boundary, so the rest is inferred from the germline J gene. V and J are TRBV5-1 and TRBJ2-3; 8 positions agree with TRBD1. This CDR3 is 17 amino acids long. CDR1 and CDR2 from the germline V gene are SGHRS and YFSETQ. CDR3: CASSPRPDREISQPQYF. The sequenced part of the CDR3 DNA is TGCGCCAGCAGCCCACGACCGGACAGGGAAATCAGTCAGCCG.

This clone has at least ten counts. The sequence runs out 3 residues before the end of the CDR3; the remainder is reconstructed from the germline J gene. This chain links TRBV29-1 with TRBJ2-7; possible D gene TRBD1, 6 bases. In germline, CDR1 is SQVTM, CDR2 ANQGSEA. The CDR3 spans 12 residues. The V end lost 6 bases, the J end lost 2 bases, and 11 bases lay between the germline ends. The CDR3 here is CSVLTGPYEQYF. CDR3 DNA (partial): TGCAGCGTCCTGACAGGTCCCTACGAG.

This clone was observed many times. The read terminates 3 residues before the CDR3 end, so the remaining end is supplied by the germline J gene. The rearrangement uses TRBV19 and TRBJ2-2; perhaps TRBD2 as D (6 bases). V was cut by 3 bases and J by 8 bases, with 16 bases left in between. Germline V gene lookup returns CDR1 LNHDA and CDR2 SQIVND (reference sequence). The CDR3 has 15 amino acids. This CDR3 reads CASSIAGLEVGELFF. CDR3 bases read: TGTGCCAGTAGTATCGCGGGACTGGAGGTAGGGGAG.

In its sample, this clone was seen a few times. The read ends 3 residues shy of where the CDR3 ends; the end is completed using the germline J gene. The chain couples TRBV7-1 to TRBJ2-3; 8 bases align to TRBD2. TRBV7-1 is an open reading frame whose function is uncertain. The CDR3 is made up of 20 amino acids. Partial CDR3 DNA: TGTGCCAGCAGCTCGGCCGGCGGTGGTTGGGCGGGAGGTCGTAAAGAGACG. It codes for CASSSAGGGWAGGRKET. The entire CDR3 is CASSSAGGGWAGGRKETQYF.

This clone was detected ten times or more. The CDR3 extends 3 residues past the end of the read, so its final part is completed from the germline J gene. The J gene is TRBJ2-7, the V gene TRBV4-2, with 8 nucleotides matching TRBD2. Germline V gives CDR1 LGHNA, CDR2 YNFKEQ. V shed 0 bases, J shed 1 base, and the junction held 2 bases outside the gene matches. The CDR3 covers 15 residues. CDR3 in amino acids: CASSQESGSSYEQYF. Partial CDR3 DNA: TGTGCCAGCAGCCAAGAGAGCGGGAGTTCCTACGAG.

Many counts were recorded for this clone. The CDR3 goes on 3 residues after the read ends, and that part is filled in from the germline J gene. The gene calls are TRBV20-1 and TRBJ2-3; a possible D gene is TRBD2 (6 bases). The CDR3 extends over 16 amino acids. CDR1 is DFQATT and CDR2 is SNEGSKA in the germline V gene (reference sequence). V dropped 3 bases and J dropped 8 bases, with 24 bases sitting between them. CDR3 DNA (partial): TGCAGTGCTAGGACGGCAGGAGGGCCCTCGGCCGTTACG. Its translation is CSARTAGGPSAVT. The CDR3 reads in full as CSARTAGGPSAVTQYF.

This clone has just a few counts. The junction departs from the called germline gene at one end, perhaps through a read error. The read finishes 3 residues shy of the CDR3 end, and the germline J gene is used to complete it. Other DNA sequences in the sample encode the same CDR3. The chain employs TRBV7-2 and TRBJ1-3, with D perhaps TRBD1 (5 bases). Germline CDR1 reads SGHTA; CDR2 reads FQGNSA. The CDR3 sequence is 15 residues long. The sequenced CDR3 bases are TGTGCCAGCAGCTTAGCCGGGACTCTTGGAAACACG. Protein product: CASSLAGTLGNT. The complete CDR3 reads CASSLAGTLGNTIYF.

This clone has ten or more counts. The read terminates 3 residues ahead of where the CDR3 ends, so the germline J gene completes it. The V call is TRBV6-4, the J call TRBJ1-1; unclear D gene. Germline values: CDR1 MRHNA, CDR2 SNTAGT. This CDR3 has 13 amino acids. Deletions cut 4 bases from V and 5 bases from J, with 11 bases between. Incomplete CDR3 DNA: TGTGCCAGCAGTGCGGGGTTGAGGACTGAA. This sequence encodes CASSAGLRTE. The whole CDR3 is CASSAGLRTEAFF.

In its sample, this clone was seen many times. The read ends 3 residues shy of where the CDR3 ends; the end is completed using the germline J gene. J is TRBJ2-1 and V is TRBV6-1, with 9 nucleotides matching TRBD2. J lost 6 bases, V lost 5 bases, and 14 bases had no gene match. The CDR3 has 17 residues. Per germline, CDR1 MNHNS and CDR2 SASEGT. The CDR3 here is CASSKGGVGTSPNEQFF. The covered CDR3 bases are TGTGCCAGCAGTAAAGGAGGGGTCGGGACTAGCCCCAATGAG.